The clone carrying this T cell receptor (beta chain) was detected only once. Its antigen remains unknown. This specimen belongs to a study of T cell responses to AZD1222 COVID-19 vaccine. Study results and limitations: Scientists sampled the repertoires only once the peak T cell response had passed. Dominant at 160-218 and 743-854, vaccine-associated CD4 TCRs also spanned spike. The breadth and depth of Spike-specific TCRs increased once two AZD1222 doses had been given. Seropositive status at baseline applied to only 5 to 7 AZD1222 recipients.

Data came from immunoSEQ multiplex PCR; TCRdb stores just in-frame clones and leaves some out. The sample lists under 150,000 clones, 85% to 90% occurring once. The receptor was isolated from an adult in good health. The source was peripheral blood, collected on day 0 of AZD1222 vaccination.

This CDR3 reads CASSAWWGPGNTIYF. The CDR3 DNA follows: TGTGCCAGCAGCGCCTGGTGGGGCCCTGGAAACACCATATATTTT. The chain links TRBV9 to TRBJ1-3, with D perhaps matching TRBD1 (5 bases). CDR1 is SGDLS and CDR2 is YYNGEE in the germline V gene. Trimming removed 3 bases from V and 2 bases from J, with 12 bases in between. The CDR3 loop spans 15 amino acids.